This T cell receptor beta chain was sequenced in a study of blood T cell repertoires in COVID-19. The table came from immunoSEQ multiplex PCR; TCRdb's copy has only in-frame clones and leaves some out. The table includes over 120,000 clones, around 80% detected once. Germline CDR1 and CDR2: SGHRS and YFSETQ. This CDR3 comprises 15 residues. V trimming: 5 bases; J trimming: 1 base; junction bases outside the gene matches: 7. Material for sequencing was peripheral blood. This chain connects TRBV5-1 to TRBJ1-1, with 8 bases aligning to TRBD1. The source is a woman aged 60 to 75 with acute or convalescent COVID-19. The CDR3 loop reads CASRPLTGGNTEAFF. CDR3 bases: TGCGCCAGCAGGCCCCTAACAGGGGGGAACACTGAAGCTTTCTTT.